The 22 T cell receptor beta chains below all came from one sample that was sequenced in a study of blood T cells in healthy people across ages (dated by TCRdb to between 2014 and 2017). Library preparation employed 5' RACE. Sequencing took place on an Illumina HiSeq 2500. A second 7 to 11 cycle PCR used a sample-barcoded 5' primer and a J-beta primer mix. The public sequencing data were trimmed at Q25 with fastp and processed into clonotypes with MiXCR by TCRdb, which kept only in-frame beta chains. When rows share a CDR3 protein, they turn into one entry using the most common DNA and genes. This sample comprises some 940,000 distinct CDR3 sequences, 25% to 35% of them detected only once. Jointly, the top ten make up more than 8.5% of the sample. The same specimen was also included in a second study, on T cells of mothers and their children.

Source material: blood. The receptors shown here come from a woman between 40 and 50 years old in good health.

The V gene is TRBV7-3, the J gene TRBJ2-3; D may be TRBD2 (5 bases). Trimming removed 4 bases from V and 0 bases from J, with 11 bases in between. Per germline, CDR1 SGHTA and CDR2 FQGTGA. The CDR3 runs to 15 residues. The CDR3 region is CASSSHGESTDTQYF. Here the CDR3 DNA reads TGTGCCAGCAGCTCCCATGGGGAGAGCACAGATACGCAGTATTTT.

The gene calls are TRBV9 and TRBJ2-7; D tentatively reads TRBD1 or TRBD2 (5 bases each). V lost 3 bases, J lost 10 bases, and 20 bases lay in between. CDR3 size: 14 residues. The germline CDR1 and CDR2 sequences are SGDLS and YYNGEE. CDR3 sequence (DNA): TGTGCCAGCAGCGGAGGGGCAGGAGGAGAGACTCAGTACTTC. It codes for CASSGGAGGETQYF.

Remarks on this clonotype: One junction end does not reproduce the germline sequence, and a read error may be involved. CDR3: CASSLGTASGHQEAQYF. Here the CDR3 DNA reads TGTGCCAGCAGTTTAGGGACTGCTAGCGGACACCAAGAGGCCCAGTACTTC. J is TRBJ2-5 and V is TRBV12-3 or TRBV12-4, with 7 nucleotides matching TRBD2. The CDR3 contains 17 residues.

The chain couples TRBV27 to TRBJ2-3, with D tentatively TRBD2 (5 bases). V lost 5 bases, J lost 1 base, and 10 bases lay in between. The CDR3 contains 14 residues. Germline V gene sequence: CDR1 MNHEY, CDR2 SMNVEV (reference sequence). The CDR3 region is CASSNVRGTDTQYF. The DNA of the CDR3 is TGTGCCAGCAGTAACGTGCGGGGCACAGATACGCAGTATTTT.

This clonotype occurred many times. This chain uses TRBV12-3 or TRBV12-4 with TRBJ2-7, with D maybe TRBD1 (5 bases). The CDR3 extends over 14 amino acids. Between the trimmed V and J ends, which lost 5 bases and 3 bases, there was a span of 14 bases. The CDR3 region is CASSIRQKRYEQYF. For the CDR3, the DNA is TGTGCCAGCAGTATACGACAGAAACGCTACGAGCAGTACTTC.

The DNA for the CDR3 is TGTGCCAGCAGCCAACCTCAGCTGAACACTGAAGCTTTCTTT. Translated, it gives CASSQPQLNTEAFF. The rearrangement joins TRBV4-2 to TRBJ1-1, with D unresolved. The germline CDR1 and CDR2 sequences are LGHNA and YNFKEQ. The CDR3 has 14 residues. V lost 2 bases to trimming and J lost 0 bases, with 7 bases between them.

V is TRBV7-9 and J is TRBJ2-1; D might be TRBD1 (6 bases). CDR1 is SEHNR, CDR2 FQNEAQ, per germline (reference sequence). V was shortened by 5 bases and J by 3 bases, with 14 bases between the two germline ends. The CDR3 is made up of 15 amino acids. Here the CDR3 DNA reads TGTGCCAGCAGCGACACTGGCAGGGGCTACAATGAGCAGTTCTTC. The encoded protein is CASSDTGRGYNEQFF.

This clonotype appeared many times. J is TRBJ2-1 and V is TRBV9; D perhaps matches TRBD1 (5 bases). The germline gives CDR1 SGDLS, CDR2 YYNGEE. The V gene lost 3 bases and the J gene lost 5 bases, with 15 bases spanning the gap. The length of the CDR3 is 15 residues. The CDR3: CASSATNRRNNEQFF. The CDR3 DNA reads TGTGCCAGCAGCGCAACTAACAGGAGAAACAATGAGCAGTTCTTC.

About this clonotype itself: An end of the junction differs from the germline gene, which may be a read error. CDR3 region: CSTRKQGSGANVLTF. The CDR3 region has the DNA TGCAGTACTAGGAAACAGGGAAGTGGGGCCAACGTCCTGACTTTC. The gene calls are TRBV20-1 and TRBJ2-6; the D gene is possibly TRBD1 (6 bases). Germline V gene data show CDR1 as DFQATT and CDR2 as SNEGSKA (reference sequence). This CDR3 contains 15 residues.

The CDR3 reads CASSLGRADNEQFF. CDR3 sequence (DNA): TGTGCCAGCAGCTTAGGTCGAGCCGACAATGAGCAGTTCTTC. The V gene is TRBV7-9, the J gene TRBJ2-1, with no clear D. Trimming pared 1 base from V and 5 bases from J, leaving 9 bases between. The germline gives CDR1 SEHNR, CDR2 FQNEAQ (reference sequence). The CDR3 runs 14 residues.

This clonotype was found a few times. The V gene is TRBV27, the J gene TRBJ1-1; possibly TRBD1 for D (6 bases). The CDR3 length is 16 residues. The V gene's germline CDR1 is MNHEY and CDR2 SMNVEV (reference sequence). Trimming took off 0 bases at V and 3 bases at J, with 14 bases between the two ends. The CDR3 loop reads CASSLSGGGTHTEAFF. In DNA, the CDR3 is TGTGCCAGCAGTTTATCAGGAGGGGGGACCCACACTGAAGCTTTCTTT.

This clonotype was detected ten times or more. The chain recombines TRBV12-3 or TRBV12-4 with TRBJ2-1, with 15 nucleotides matching TRBD2. This CDR3 is built from 14 residues. V was pared by 6 bases and J by 9 bases, with 3 bases of the junction left unmatched. The DNA for the CDR3 is TGTGCCAGCAGAAAGGGACTAGCGGGGGGTGAGCAGTTCTTC. Protein sequence: CASRKGLAGGEQFF.

This clonotype was counted ten times or more. CDR3 loop: CASSNPGTGTDEQYF. CDR3 DNA sequence: TGTGCCAGCAGCAACCCCGGGACAGGGACTGACGAGCAGTACTTC. The chain couples TRBV21-1 to TRBJ2-7; the table gives TRBD1 as D, unverified against the DNA. TRBV21-1 is reported as a pseudogene. This CDR3 is 15 amino acids long.

Details on this clonotype: This may be a read error: a much more frequent sequence differs by one nucleotide. The genes are TRBV4-3 and TRBJ2-1, with TRBD1 as a possible D gene (5 bases). Germline CDR1 and CDR2: LGHNA and YSLEER. Deletions cut 2 bases from V and 2 bases from J, with 7 bases between. CDR3 length: 14 amino acids. CDR3 residues: CASSQKGAYNEQFF. The CDR3 DNA reads as TGCGCCAGCAGCCAAAAAGGGGCCTACAATGAGCAGTTCTTC.

This clonotype was seen many times. V is TRBV20-1 and J is TRBJ2-1; D is uncertain. Per the germline V gene, CDR1 is DFQATT and CDR2 is SNEGSKA (reference sequence). There are 12 residues in the CDR3. The V end was cut by 0 bases, the J end by 4 bases, with 4 bases between. CDR3: CSAREGYNEQFF. The CDR3 DNA is TGCAGTGCTAGAGAGGGGTACAATGAGCAGTTCTTC.

This clonotype came up once. This chain connects TRBV7-9 to TRBJ2-3; D uncertain. Germline-derived CDR1 and CDR2 are SEHNR and FQNEAQ (reference sequence). The CDR3 loop spans 13 amino acids. V was shortened by 1 base and J by 14 bases, with 16 bases between the two germline ends. In nucleotides, the CDR3 is TGTGCCAGCAGCTTAGTGTCAACAGATGCGCGGTATTTT. It translates to CASSLVSTDARYF.

This clonotype was found many times. This rearrangement joins TRBV11-2 to TRBJ2-5, with 8 bases fitting TRBD2. Germline trimming cut 6 bases from V and 2 bases from J; bases unmatched to any gene: 5. Germline loops: CDR1 SGHAT, CDR2 FQNNGV. The CDR3 consists of 14 residues. CDR3 bases: TGTGCCAGCAGACCGCCGGGGGGGCAAGAGACCCAGTACTTC. Translated: CASRPPGGQETQYF. The complete variable domain, with remaining parts taken from reference TRBV11-2 and TRBJ2-5, reads EAGVAQSPRYKIIEKRQSVAFWCNPISGHATLYWYQQILGQGPKLLIQFQNNGVVDDSQLPKDRFSAERLKGVDSTLKIQPAKLEDSAVYLCASRPPGGQETQYFGPGTRLLVL.

Only a few counts were recorded for this clonotype. The chain has TRBV2 and TRBJ2-4, with D unresolved. This CDR3 contains 17 residues. The germline V gene encodes CDR1 SNHLY and CDR2 FYNNEI. The V gene lost 3 bases and the J gene lost 0 bases, with 15 bases spanning the gap. The CDR3, as DNA: TGTGCCAGCAGTGATGATCTCTTCTCTCTAGCCAAAAACATTCAGTACTTC. It is translated as CASSDDLFSLAKNIQYF.

The chain is built from TRBV12-3 or TRBV12-4 and TRBJ2-4; D unresolved. This CDR3 has 14 amino acids. V lost 3 bases to trimming and J lost 7 bases, with 13 bases between them. CDR3 nucleotide sequence: TGTGCCAGCAGTTTGTCCCACGGACGGAACATTCAGTACTTC. Its protein product is CASSLSHGRNIQYF.

This clonotype was counted a few times. This sequence joins TRBV7-2 and TRBJ2-5, with D perhaps TRBD1 (5 bases). Per the germline V gene, CDR1 is SGHTA and CDR2 is FQGNSA. The length of the CDR3 is 14 residues. Between the trimmed V and J ends, which lost 1 base and 5 bases, there was a span of 11 bases. Here the CDR3 DNA reads TGTGCCAGCAGCTTAGGGGCAGGGCTGGAGACCCAGTACTTC. Its protein product is CASSLGAGLETQYF.

Comment on this clonotype: A much larger clone lies one base from this, so it may be a read error. The chain is built from TRBV9 and TRBJ2-5; 7 bases are shared with TRBD1. Trimming removed 3 bases from V and 11 bases from J; junction bases left unmatched: 10. The CDR3 covers 13 residues. Germline V CDR1 and CDR2: SGDLS, YYNGEE. The CDR3 sequence: CASSAPGQQEQYF. In DNA, the CDR3 is TGTGCCAGCAGCGCGCCGGGACAGCAGGAGCAGTACTTC.

This clonotype was counted many times. This chain's CDR3 is CASSLRGTGANVLTF. CDR3 in DNA: TGTGCCAGCAGCTTGAGGGGTACTGGGGCCAACGTCCTGACTTTC. This rearrangement joins TRBV12-3 or TRBV12-4 to TRBJ2-6; D possibly matches TRBD1 or TRBD2 (5 bases each). This CDR3 has 15 residues. V lost 6 bases and J 2 bases, leaving 11 bases between the germline ends.